This passage covers 20 T cell receptor beta chains from one sample sequenced in a study of blood T cell repertoires in COVID-19. Sequencing used immunoSEQ multiplex PCR; TCRdb keeps in-frame clones, though not all of them. The sample includes roughly 180,000 clones, almost 85% seen only once; the top ten take 7.5% to 9.5%. The material sequenced was peripheral blood. The source is a middle-aged man who had recovered from COVID-19.

J is TRBJ2-7 and V is TRBV4-1, with TRBD2 identical over 7 bases. Germline assignment: CDR1 MGHRA and CDR2 YSYEKL. The CDR3 is 17 residues long. V dropped 0 bases and J dropped 4; count of bases not matched to a gene: 12. The CDR3 bases are TGCGCCAGCAGCCAAGATCCCCGGGACGGGAGGCGGTACGAGCAGTACTTC. Its protein product is CASSQDPRDGRRYEQYF.

This chain links TRBV6-5 with TRBJ1-1; 7 bases are shared with TRBD1. The CDR3 sequence is 13 residues long. Germline lookup yields CDR1 MNHEY and CDR2 SVGAGI. The trim removed 5 bases at V and 6 bases at J, leaving 6 bases unmatched. The CDR3 DNA reads as TGTGCCAGCAGTCGCCGGACAGGCTCTGAAGCTTTCTTT. Translated, it gives CASSRRTGSEAFF.

The chain uses TRBV6-5 and TRBJ2-2; 7 bases map to TRBD2. V was pared by 4 bases and J by 3 bases, with 5 bases of the junction left unmatched. Germline V gene sequence: CDR1 MNHEY, CDR2 SVGAGI. CDR3 length: 15 residues. The CDR3 nucleotides read TGTGCCAGCAGTTTGGGGACTATTGACACCGGGGAGCTGTTTTTT. This gives the protein CASSLGTIDTGELFF.

This chain connects TRBV5-6 to TRBJ1-1; D uncertain. V lost 1 base to trimming and J lost 1 base, with 11 bases between them. The germline V gene has CDR1 SGHDT and CDR2 YYEEEE. This CDR3 has 15 amino acids. CDR3 sequence (DNA): TGTGCCAGCAGCTTGTCCCTGCGGGGGAACACTGAAGCTTTCTTT. This encodes CASSLSLRGNTEAFF.

In this sample, this clone turned up once. The chain is built from TRBV5-4 and TRBJ2-1; the match to TRBD1 covers 8 bases. J was trimmed by 9 bases and V by 2 bases; bases with no gene match: 7. From germline, CDR1 is SGHNT and CDR2 YYREEE (reference sequence). This CDR3 comprises 14 residues. Here the CDR3 reads CASSLLQGVSEQFF. For the CDR3, the DNA is TGTGCCAGCAGCTTATTACAGGGGGTTAGTGAGCAGTTCTTC.

The chain combines TRBV9 with TRBJ2-5, with a weak D call TRBD1 (6 bases). Between the trimmed V and J ends, which lost 3 bases and 5 bases, there was a span of 17 bases. Germline CDR1 and CDR2: SGDLS and YYNGEE. The CDR3 runs to 15 residues. The chain's CDR3 is CASSGGQPGGETQYF. The CDR3 DNA sequence: TGTGCCAGCAGCGGGGGACAACCTGGTGGGGAGACCCAGTACTTC.

The CDR3 DNA reads TGTGCCAGCAGCAGAACCAATGAGCAGTTCTTC. Translated: CASSRTNEQFF. V usage is TRBV27 and J usage is TRBJ2-1; no clear D gene. The CDR3 covers 11 residues. Per germline, CDR1 MNHEY and CDR2 SMNVEV (reference sequence). Trimming removed 6 bases from V and 6 bases from J, with 6 bases in between.

The chain uses TRBV6-2 or TRBV6-3 and TRBJ1-1, with D uncertain. The V end lost 2 bases, the J end lost 8 bases, and 6 bases lay between the germline ends. The germline V gene encodes CDR1 MNHEY and CDR2 SVGEGT. The CDR3 length is 11 residues. Here the CDR3 DNA reads TGTGCCAGCAGTTACGTCGGGGAAGCTTTCTTT. This translates into CASSYVGEAFF.

V and J are TRBV5-8 and TRBJ2-2; D is perhaps TRBD1 (6 bases). In germline, CDR1 is SGHTS, CDR2 YDEGEE. The ends were cut back, 2 bases at V and 8 bases at J, with 10 bases in the middle. CDR3 length equals 13 residues. CDR3 sequence (DNA): TGTGCCAGCAGCTTCAGGGGCTTGGGGGAGCTGTTTTTT. Translation gives CASSFRGLGELFF.

This clone was seen many times. The chain combines TRBV27 with TRBJ1-2; possible D gene TRBD1, 5 bases. Trimming removed 4 bases at V and 0 bases at J, with 9 bases between. Germline loops: CDR1 MNHEY, CDR2 SMNVEV (reference sequence). The CDR3 spans 14 residues. CDR3: CASSSVGANYGYTF. The DNA for the CDR3 is TGTGCCAGCAGTTCTGTAGGGGCTAACTATGGCTACACCTTC.

The CDR3 loop is CASSPPVGRQETQYF. CDR3 sequence (DNA): TGTGCCAGCTCACCACCCGTGGGGCGACAAGAGACCCAGTACTTC. This chain joins TRBV18 and TRBJ2-5, with D perhaps TRBD1 (5 bases). This CDR3 is 15 amino acids long. The V end lost 0 bases, the J end lost 2 bases, and 10 bases lay between the germline ends. CDR1 KGHSH and CDR2 LQKENI come from the germline V gene. Supplemented by reference TRBV18 and TRBJ2-5, the full variable domain reads NAGVMQNPRHLVRRRGQEARLRCSPMKGHSHVYWYRQLPEEGLKFMVYLQKENIIDESGMPKERFSAEFPKEGPSILRIQQVVRGDSAAYFCASSPPVGRQETQYFGPGTRLLVL.

The chain uses TRBV10-3 and TRBJ2-5; weak D call: TRBD2 (5 bases). Trimming cost V 11 bases and J 10 bases, with 14 bases left between them. CDR1 is ENHRY, CDR2 SYGVKD, per germline. The CDR3 runs to 10 residues. CDR3 coding DNA: TGTGCCTCCCCCTCGGGGAGCCAGTACTTC. Encoded protein: CASPSGSQYF.

The chain employs TRBV7-9 and TRBJ2-3; 10 nucleotides match TRBD1. J was trimmed by 5 bases and V by 4 bases; bases with no gene match: 9. Germline V gene sequence: CDR1 SEHNR, CDR2 FQNEAQ (reference sequence). This CDR3 contains 16 residues. The CDR3 is CASSSLTGGGGDTQYF. As DNA, the CDR3 is TGTGCCAGCAGCTCCTTGACAGGGGGCGGAGGAGATACGCAGTATTTT.

The CDR3: CASTWEGTGELFF. In nucleotides, the CDR3 is TGTGCCAGCACGTGGGAGGGAACCGGGGAGCTGTTTTTT. The V call is TRBV7-2, the J call TRBJ2-2; TRBD2 matches 7 bases. The CDR3 sequence is 13 residues long. V trimming: 7 bases; J trimming: 5 bases; junction bases outside the gene matches: 4. Germline loops: CDR1 SGHTA, CDR2 FQGNSA.

This sequence joins TRBV30 and TRBJ1-5; TRBD1 matches 7 bases. The CDR3 has 13 residues. J lost 7 bases, V lost 7 bases, and 10 bases had no gene match. CDR1 and CDR2 (germline): GTSNPN, SVGIG (reference sequence). The DNA of the CDR3 is TGTGCCTCGGGGACAGCCCTGGGGCAGCCCCAGCATTTT. Translation: CASGTALGQPQHF.

V and J are TRBV27 and TRBJ2-7; D perhaps matches TRBD1 (6 bases). Trimming cost V 8 bases and J 2 bases, with 10 bases left between them. The CDR3 contains 12 residues. In germline, CDR1 is MNHEY, CDR2 SMNVEV (reference sequence). In nucleotides, the CDR3 is TGTGCCAGCTTCGGACAGCCCTACGAGCAGTACTTC. Residues: CASFGQPYEQYF.

The gene calls are TRBV4-3 and TRBJ1-2, with D hard to call. Trimming left V 0 bases short and J 3 bases short, with 11 bases between. The CDR3 has 15 amino acids. CDR1 and CDR2 from the germline V gene are LGHNA and YSLEER. CDR3 protein: CASSQDRHTDYGYTF. CDR3 DNA sequence: TGCGCCAGCAGCCAAGATCGACACACCGACTATGGCTACACCTTC.

The chain carries TRBV4-1 and TRBJ2-1; maybe TRBD2 (5 bases). The CDR3 runs to 15 residues. CDR1 MGHRA and CDR2 YSYEKL come from the germline V gene. Trimming removed 1 base at V and 8 bases at J, with 15 bases between. The CDR3 bases are TGCGCCAGCAGCCAAGGGGCGGGCCCGAGGGATGAGCAGTTCTTC. Translating gives CASSQGAGPRDEQFF.

The chain combines TRBV28 with TRBJ2-2; 8 positions agree with TRBD2. There are 15 residues in the CDR3. Germline V lookup: CDR1 MDHEN, CDR2 SYDVKM. Trimming removed 5 bases from V and 6 bases from J; junction bases left unmatched: 8. The CDR3 loop is CASSPYPGGAGELFF. In nucleotides, the CDR3 is TGTGCCAGCAGTCCCTACCCCGGGGGGGCCGGGGAGCTGTTTTTT.

The chain links TRBV19 to TRBJ2-3; 13 positions match TRBD2. Germline V gives CDR1 LNHDA, CDR2 SQIVND (reference sequence). This CDR3 has 14 residues. V lost 8 bases, J lost 5 bases, and 4 bases stayed unmatched. The CDR3 is CASRTSGGGDTQYF. As DNA, the CDR3 is TGTGCCAGTCGGACTAGCGGGGGTGGAGATACGCAGTATTTT.